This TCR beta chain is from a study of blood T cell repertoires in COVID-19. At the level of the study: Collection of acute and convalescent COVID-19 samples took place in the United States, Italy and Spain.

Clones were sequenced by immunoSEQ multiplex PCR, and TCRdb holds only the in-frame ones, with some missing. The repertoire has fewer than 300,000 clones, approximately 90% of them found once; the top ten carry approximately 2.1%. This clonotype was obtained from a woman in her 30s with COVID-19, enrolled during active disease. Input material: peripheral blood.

In nucleotides, the CDR3 is TGCAGCGCGGGGGACAGGGGGCAAAAACTGTTTTTT. Amino acid sequence: CSAGDRGQKLFF. This chain joins TRBV29-1 and TRBJ1-4; 12 nucleotides align to TRBD1. The V gene end was trimmed by 7 bases and the J gene end by 9 bases; junction bases not matched to a gene: 3. Germline CDR1 reads SQVTM; CDR2 reads ANQGSEA. The CDR3 totals 12 residues.